A selection of T cell receptor beta chains follows, all from one sample in a study of blood T cell repertoires in COVID-19. The assay was immunoSEQ multiplex PCR, and TCRdb's table has in-frame clones only and misses some. The sample has about 96,000 clones, 80% to 90% seen once; the top ten hold more than 3.5%. The sequenced sample consisted of peripheral blood. These receptors all stem from a human donor with COVID-19, enrolled during active disease. The donor label of this sample is uncertain. Each CDR3 is given with its conserved first and last residue. The D gene is left open where the match is weak. Clone size is not always given. Where it is, it says once, few, many or a class for expanded clones.

CSASPGGADGYTF TGCAGTGCTAGTCCAGGGGGCGCGGATGGCTACACCTTC 13 TRBV20-1 TRBD1 NA TRBJ1-2
CASSPMPGPQETQYF TGCGCCAGCAGCCCCATGCCAGGGCCCCAAGAGACCCAGTACTTC 15 TRBV4-1 NA NA TRBJ2-5
CASSFGLAGDPEQFF TGTGCCAGCAGCTTCGGACTAGCGGGAGATCCTGAGCAGTTCTTC 15 TRBV7-6 TRBD2 NA TRBJ2-1
CASSFEGQGPYEQYF TGCGCCAGCAGCTTTGAGGGACAGGGGCCCTACGAGCAGTACTTC 15 TRBV5-1 TRBD1 NA TRBJ2-7
CASSQERTAGNTIYF TGCGCCAGCAGCCAAGAGAGGACAGCTGGAAACACCATATATTTT 15 TRBV4-1 NA NA TRBJ1-3
CASTLRERKDEQFF TGTGCCAGCACTTTACGGGAAAGGAAGGATGAGCAGTTCTTC 14 TRBV6-5 NA NA TRBJ2-1
CASSPQGFNEKLFF TGTGCCAGCAGTCCTCAGGGGTTTAATGAAAAACTGTTTTTT 14 TRBV27 NA NA TRBJ1-4
CASSTWTVLGSEAFF TGTGCCAGTAGTACATGGACAGTTCTAGGGAGCGAAGCTTTCTTT 15 TRBV19 NA NA TRBJ1-1
CASTKDRAGAGELFF TGTGCCAGCACCAAGGACAGGGCTGGGGCCGGGGAGCTGTTTTTT 15 TRBV2 TRBD1 NA TRBJ2-2
CASSYSGRKAGELFF TGTGCCAGCAGTTACTCGGGCCGGAAGGCCGGGGAGCTGTTTTTT 15 TRBV6-6 NA NA TRBJ2-2
CASSHPGQGVYGYTF TGTGCCAGCAGTCATCCGGGACAGGGAGTCTATGGCTACACCTTC 15 TRBV11-2 TRBD1 NA TRBJ1-2
CASSFGQGGTEAFF TGCGCCAGCAGCTTCGGACAGGGGGGAACTGAAGCTTTCTTT 14 TRBV5-1 TRBD1 NA TRBJ1-1
CASSSRTGTEAFF TGTGCCAGCAGCTCCCGGACAGGGACTGAAGCTTTCTTT 13 TRBV7-3 TRBD1 once TRBJ1-1
CASSHLVASGGLISYEQYF TGTGCCAGCAGCCACCTAGTGGCTAGCGGGGGTCTAATTTCCTACGAGCAGTACTTC 19 TRBV14 TRBD2 NA TRBJ2-7
CASSLEAGGGYTF TGCGCCAGCAGCTTGGAGGCAGGGGGTGGCTACACCTTC 13 TRBV5-1 TRBD1 NA TRBJ1-2
CATSRGDRIHTEAFF TGTGCCACCAGCAGGGGGGACAGGATCCACACTGAAGCTTTCTTT 15 TRBV15 TRBD1 NA TRBJ1-1
CASSLQFSQADTQYF TGTGCCAGCAGCCTCCAGTTCTCCCAGGCAGATACGCAGTATTTT 15 TRBV3-1/TRBV3-2 NA NA TRBJ2-3
CASSEAIGSGSPLHF TGTGCCAGCAGTGAAGCGATCGGCAGCGGCTCACCCCTCCACTTT 15 TRBV6-1 NA NA TRBJ1-6
CASSFGRENTEAFF TGTGCCAGCAGTTTCGGTCGGGAGAACACTGAAGCTTTCTTT 14 TRBV27 NA NA TRBJ1-1
CASRGIGTGEQETQYF TGCGCCAGTAGGGGGATCGGCACAGGGGAGCAAGAGACCCAGTACTTC 16 TRBV5-1 TRBD1 NA TRBJ2-5
CATTPAGQSNQPQHF TGTGCCACCACCCCGGCTGGACAAAGCAATCAGCCCCAGCATTTT 15 TRBV15 NA NA TRBJ1-5
CAISGMVQGYTEAFF TGTGCCATCAGTGGAATGGTCCAGGGGTACACTGAAGCTTTCTTT 15 TRBV10-3 NA NA TRBJ1-1
CAIGVTGELFF TGTGCCATCGGAGTCACCGGGGAGCTGTTTTTT 11 TRBV10-3 NA few TRBJ2-2
CASRRPTGTGANYGYTF TGTGCCAGCAGGCGCCCGACCGGGACAGGGGCTAACTATGGCTACACCTTC 17 TRBV27 TRBD1 NA TRBJ1-2
CASSLQALNQPQHF TGTGCCAGCAGTCTACAGGCCCTCAATCAGCCCCAGCATTTT 14 TRBV27 NA NA TRBJ1-5
CASSPGADRGPVF TGTGCCAGCAGTCCCGGTGCCGACAGGGGTCCCGTTTTT 13 TRBV11-2 TRBD1 NA TRBJ1-3
CASSIIGSYEQYF TGTGCCAGTAGTATTATCGGGTCCTACGAGCAGTACTTC 13 TRBV19 NA NA TRBJ2-7
CASSFIALGQGPDTQYF TGTGCCAGCAGTTTTATAGCACTCGGACAGGGACCAGATACGCAGTATTTT 17 TRBV28 TRBD1 NA TRBJ2-3
CASSSGLRPQETQYF TGTGCCAGCAGCTCTGGGTTGAGGCCACAAGAGACCCAGTACTTC 15 TRBV11-3 NA once TRBJ2-5
CASSDTFRDRAEQYF TGTGCCAGTAGTGATACGTTCCGGGACAGGGCCGAGCAGTACTTC 15 TRBV19 TRBD1 once TRBJ2-7
CASSSQGALGYGYTF TGCGCCAGCAGCTCTCAGGGGGCCTTGGGCTATGGCTACACCTTC 15 TRBV5-1 TRBD1 NA TRBJ1-2
CASSAGTSRETQYF TGTGCCAGCAGCGCCGGGACTAGCCGAGAGACCCAGTACTTC 14 TRBV9 TRBD2 NA TRBJ2-5
CASSEPGLADNEQFF TGTGCCAGCAGTGAACCGGGACTAGCAGACAATGAGCAGTTCTTC 15 TRBV3-1/TRBV3-2 TRBD2 NA TRBJ2-1
CSYSRGAKDQYF TGCAGCTATAGCCGGGGTGCCAAGGACCAGTACTTC 12 TRBV29-1 NA NA TRBJ2-7
CASSLVGDRANSPLHF TGTGCCAGTAGCCTAGTTGGGGACAGGGCTAACTCACCCCTCCACTTT 16 TRBV19 TRBD1 NA TRBJ1-6
CASSERRGGGNQPQHF TGTGCCAGCAGTGAAAGGCGGGGAGGGGGCAATCAGCCCCAGCATTTT 16 TRBV6-1 NA NA TRBJ1-5
CASSESTLTKETQYF TGCGCCAGCAGTGAGTCGACACTTACCAAAGAGACCCAGTACTTC 15 TRBV10-1 NA NA TRBJ2-5
CASSPRRVGLETQYF TGTGCCAGCAGCCCCCGGCGGGTCGGGCTAGAGACCCAGTACTTC 15 TRBV7-4 NA NA TRBJ2-5
CASSYSAGRSIQPQHF TGTGCCAGCAGTTACTCAGCAGGGAGGTCTATACAGCCCCAGCATTTT 16 TRBV6-5 NA NA TRBJ1-5
CASSSNRGSETQYF TGTGCCAGTAGTAGCAACAGGGGATCAGAGACCCAGTACTTC 14 TRBV19 TRBD1 NA TRBJ2-5
CASSSRGGRQETQYF TGCGCCAGCAGCTCCCGGGGGGGAAGACAAGAGACCCAGTACTTC 15 TRBV5-1 TRBD2 NA TRBJ2-5
CASSPTGPLSGYTF TGCGCCAGCAGCCCTACTGGTCCCCTGAGTGGCTACACCTTC 14 TRBV5-1 NA NA TRBJ1-2
CASGASDETQYF TGTGCCAGCGGGGCCTCGGACGAGACCCAGTACTTC 12 TRBV12-3/TRBV12-4 NA NA TRBJ2-5
CASSPRHRDGQPQHF TGCGCCAGCAGTCCCAGACACAGGGATGGTCAGCCCCAGCATTTT 15 TRBV23-1 NA NA TRBJ1-5
CASSLELTAAGSNLGQYF TGCGCCAGCAGCTTGGAACTAACGGCCGCGGGCAGCAATTTGGGGCAGTACTTC 18 TRBV5-1 NA NA TRBJ2-7
CASSPLGGRSSPLHF TGTGCCAGCTCACCACTCGGGGGGCGAAGTTCACCCCTCCACTTT 15 TRBV18 NA NA TRBJ1-6
CASSRDSRNGYTF TGTGCCAGCTCACGGGACAGTCGGAATGGCTACACCTTC 13 TRBV18 TRBD1 NA TRBJ1-2
CAISVGGGGTEAFF TGTGCCATCAGTGTAGGGGGAGGGGGCACTGAAGCTTTCTTT 14 TRBV10-3 NA NA TRBJ1-1
CAWSARTQGTDTQYF TGTGCCTGGAGCGCACGTACACAGGGCACAGATACGCAGTATTTT 15 TRBV30 NA NA TRBJ2-3
CASSLVGRGSYNEQFF TGTGCCAGCAGCTTGGTCGGGAGGGGGTCCTACAATGAGCAGTTCTTC 16 TRBV7-2 TRBD2 NA TRBJ2-1
CASSIRQATNEKLFF TGTGCCAGCAGCATACGACAGGCAACTAATGAAAAACTGTTTTTT 15 TRBV5-4 NA NA TRBJ1-4
CAAKAVVNTEAFF TGTGCCGCCAAAGCGGTCGTGAACACTGAAGCTTTCTTT 13 TRBV10-3 NA NA TRBJ1-1
CASSQEANSPLHF TGTGCCAGCAGCCAAGAAGCGAATTCACCCCTCCACTTT 13 TRBV4-2 NA NA TRBJ1-6
CASSSGQPTDTQYF TGTGCCAGCAGTAGCGGGCAGCCCACAGATACGCAGTATTTT 14 TRBV6-4 NA NA TRBJ2-3
CASSEQGAEYGYTF TGTGCCAGCAGTGAACAAGGGGCAGAATATGGCTACACCTTC 14 TRBV2 NA NA TRBJ1-2
CASSLSFGTGLWDQPQHF TGTGCCAGCAGCTTGTCATTCGGGACAGGGTTATGGGATCAGCCCCAGCATTTT 18 TRBV5-5 TRBD1 NA TRBJ1-5
CASSDRTGPGNQPQHF TGTGCCAGCAGCGACCGGACAGGGCCAGGCAATCAGCCCCAGCATTTT 16 TRBV5-6 TRBD1 NA TRBJ1-5
CASTSLAYRGSSYEQYF TGTGCCAGCACGTCACTAGCGTACCGGGGAAGCTCCTACGAGCAGTACTTC 17 TRBV6-4 TRBD2 NA TRBJ2-7